A selection of T cell receptor beta chains follows, all from one sample in a study of T cells in Graves' hyperthyroidism and ophthalmopathy. One entry per CDR3 protein, called by TCRdb with MiXCR from the multiplex PCR reads. The table lists 300,000 or so distinct CDR3 sequences, approximately 17% of them singletons. Sample: blood. These receptors all stem from a woman between 55 and 75 years old with Graves' ophthalmopathy. Both conserved end residues are part of each CDR3. The D gene is left open where the match is weak. Size values are once, few and many counts, or a class for expanded clones, and some rows have none.

>TRBJ2-4|NA|few|TRBV6-1
CASSTTGRVGYF
TGTGCCAGCAGTACAACAGGGAGGGTGGGGTACTTC
>TRBJ1-5|TRBD1|many|TRBV28
CASSPRTGVSNQPQHF
TGTGCCAGCAGTCCACGGACAGGGGTCAGCAATCAGCCCCAGCATTTT
>TRBJ2-5|TRBD1|many|TRBV18
CASSPGAGTDGETQYF
TGTGCCAGCTCACCAGGAGCCGGGACAGACGGGGAGACCCAGTACTTC
>TRBJ1-2|NA|many|TRBV4-3
CASSQDGRGVFSGYTF
TGCGCCAGCAGCCAAGATGGGAGAGGGGTGTTTAGTGGCTACACCTTC
>TRBJ1-5|NA|few|TRBV4-1
CASSQGENQPQHF
TGCGCCAGCAGCCAAGGGGAAAATCAGCCCCAGCATTTT
>TRBJ2-3|NA|many|TRBV20-1
CSTETGITDTQYF
TGCAGTACGGAGACAGGAATCACAGATACGCAGTATTTT
>TRBJ1-3|TRBD1|few|TRBV18
CASSPDRAGGNTIYF
TGTGCCAGCTCACCGGACAGGGCGGGTGGAAACACCATATATTTT
>TRBJ1-1|TRBD1|NA|TRBV6-5
CASSYSTGRGTEAFF
TGTGCCAGCAGTTACTCGACAGGGCGAGGGACTGAAGCTTTCTTT
>TRBJ1-1|NA|many|TRBV7-8
CASSRLTSTEAFF
TGTGCCAGCAGCAGGTTGACATCGACTGAAGCTTTCTTT
>TRBJ1-4|NA|few|TRBV5-1
CASSLERSEKLFF
TGCGCCAGCAGCTTAGAGAGAAGCGAAAAACTGTTTTTT
>TRBJ2-5|NA|NA|TRBV5-1
CASSRQVDGETQYF
TGCGCCAGCAGCCGACAGGTCGACGGAGAGACCCAGTACTTC
>TRBJ2-7|NA|many|TRBV11-2
CASRSIKVSSYEQYF
TGTGCCAGCAGGTCCATCAAGGTGAGCTCCTACGAGCAGTACTTC
>TRBJ2-7|NA|many|TRBV6-1
CASSGQVTKSSYEQYF
TGTGCCAGCAGTGGACAGGTAACCAAGAGCTCCTACGAGCAGTACTTC
>TRBJ2-7|NA|many|TRBV12-3/TRBV12-4
CASSFRRVLRGQYF
TGTGCCAGCAGTTTTCGGCGTGTCCTACGTGGGCAGTACTTC
>TRBJ2-2|NA|NA|TRBV9
CASNSPLGDTGELFF
TGTGCCAGCAATTCACCCCTGGGGGACACCGGGGAGCTGTTTTTT
>TRBJ1-2|NA|few|TRBV12-3/TRBV12-4
CASSLPPIEPYYTF
TGTGCCAGCAGCCTACCCCCTATAGAACCTTACTACACCTTC
>TRBJ2-7|TRBD2|NA|TRBV20-1
CSARTSGFNSYEQYF
TGCAGTGCTAGGACTAGCGGGTTTAACTCCTACGAGCAGTACTTC
>TRBJ2-3|TRBD1|NA|TRBV6-2/TRBV6-3
CASKGQGVSDTQYF
TGTGCCAGCAAAGGGCAGGGGGTCTCAGATACGCAGTATTTT
>TRBJ1-6|NA|NA|TRBV6-1
CASSDREESPLHF
TGTGCCAGCAGTGACAGGGAGGAATCACCCCTCCACTTT
>TRBJ2-7|NA|many|TRBV2
CASSEEGGGYEQYF
TGTGCCAGCAGTGAAGAAGGAGGGGGCTACGAGCAGTACTTC
>TRBJ2-4|NA|many|TRBV11-2
CASSLRPQAKNIQYF
TGTGCCAGCAGCTTAAGACCCCAAGCCAAAAACATTCAGTACTTC
>TRBJ2-2|NA|many|TRBV10-3
CAISGTGELFF
TGTGCCATCAGCGGCACCGGGGAGCTGTTTTTT
>TRBJ1-3|NA|many|TRBV7-2
CASSFSGGSARYF
TGTGCCAGCAGCTTCTCTGGGGGGAGTGCTAGATATTTT
>TRBJ1-4|NA|NA|TRBV29-1
CSVDRGEGEKLFF
TGCAGCGTTGATCGGGGGGAGGGGGAAAAACTGTTTTTT
>TRBJ2-1|TRBD1|many|TRBV19
CASRTRPGQGSYNEQFF
TGTGCCAGTAGGACTAGACCGGGACAGGGGTCCTACAATGAGCAGTTCTTC
>TRBJ2-5|NA|NA|TRBV27
CASSLSPGSQETQYF
TGTGCCAGCAGTTTATCTCCGGGGAGCCAAGAGACCCAGTACTTC
>TRBJ2-3|TRBD2|NA|TRBV11-2
CASSSGLAGYRTDTQYF
TGTGCCAGCAGTTCGGGACTAGCGGGATATCGCACAGATACGCAGTATTTT
>TRBJ2-5|NA|many|TRBV12-3/TRBV12-4
CASSSLLTGWEAQYF
TGTGCCAGCAGTTCCCTCTTGACAGGGTGGGAGGCCCAGTACTTC
>TRBJ1-2|NA|many|TRBV27
CASSPDGGQAYGYTF
TGTGCCAGCAGTCCGGACGGAGGCCAAGCCTATGGCTACACCTTC
>TRBJ1-1|NA|many|TRBV5-1
CASSVDGRLTEAFF
TGCGCCAGCAGCGTGGACGGCCGCCTCACTGAAGCTTTCTTT
>TRBJ2-5|NA|many|TRBV7-2
CASSLTIDSEDQYF
TGTGCCAGCAGCTTAACCATAGACAGTGAGGACCAGTACTTC
>TRBJ2-3|TRBD1|many|TRBV20-1
CSALTGDGTDTQYF
TGCAGTGCTCTGACAGGGGACGGCACAGATACGCAGTATTTT
>TRBJ1-1|NA|many|TRBV3-1
CASSQVGKNTEAFF
TGTGCCAGCAGCCAAGTGGGAAAGAACACTGAAGCTTTCTTT
>TRBJ2-7|TRBD2|many|TRBV20-1
CSVGAGGVYEQYF
TGCAGTGTCGGGGCGGGGGGTGTCTACGAGCAGTACTTC
>TRBJ2-1|TRBD2|many|TRBV19
CASSIGLAGSDEQFF
TGTGCCAGTAGTATAGGGCTAGCGGGAAGCGATGAGCAGTTCTTC
>TRBJ2-2|TRBD1|many|TRBV12-3/TRBV12-4
CASSRQGINTGELFF
TGTGCCAGCAGCAGACAGGGAATTAACACCGGGGAGCTGTTTTTT
>TRBJ2-7|NA|many|TRBV5-6
CASSFWRGGTYEQYF
TGTGCCAGCAGCTTCTGGCGAGGGGGGACCTACGAGCAGTACTTC
>TRBJ2-7|TRBD1|few|TRBV5-5
CASSIEGAGYEQYF
TGTGCCAGCAGCATCGAGGGGGCAGGCTACGAGCAGTACTTC
>TRBJ1-2|NA|NA|TRBV3-1
CASSQGKVEPPNYGYTF
TGTGCCAGCAGCCAAGGCAAGGTAGAACCCCCTAACTATGGCTACACCTTC
>TRBJ2-7|TRBD2|many|TRBV20-1
CSARERYRLAGGSYEQYF
TGCAGTGCTAGAGAGAGGTACAGGCTAGCGGGAGGTTCCTACGAGCAGTACTTC
>TRBJ2-1|TRBD2|NA|TRBV7-2
CASSSVGTSGSSYNEQFF
TGTGCCAGCAGCTCGGTCGGGACTAGCGGAAGCTCCTACAATGAGCAGTTCTTC
>TRBJ2-2|TRBD1|few|TRBV5-4
CASSLGQGGAGELFF
TGTGCCAGCAGCTTGGGACAGGGGGGCGCCGGGGAGCTGTTTTTT
>TRBJ2-1|NA|NA|TRBV7-3
CASSLTSLATVLQNNEQFF
TGTGCCAGCAGCTTAACATCCCTCGCCACAGTTCTCCAAAACAATGAGCAGTTCTTC
>TRBJ1-6|NA|many|TRBV27
CASSLLGSYNSPLHF
TGTGCCAGCAGTTTATTGGGCTCCTATAATTCACCCCTCCACTTT
>TRBJ2-1|TRBD2|many|TRBV6-2/TRBV6-3
CASSYAGLAGGVANEQFF
TGTGCCAGCAGTTACGCAGGACTAGCGGGAGGTGTTGCCAATGAGCAGTTCTTC
>TRBJ1-4|TRBD1|few|TRBV30
CAWSGRTGGSWEKLFF
TGTGCCTGGAGTGGTCGGACAGGGGGCTCGTGGGAAAAACTGTTTTTT
>TRBJ2-1|TRBD2|NA|TRBV7-2
CASSKEGGLARYNEQFF
TGTGCCAGCAGCAAGGAGGGAGGACTAGCGAGATACAATGAGCAGTTCTTC
>TRBJ2-5|TRBD2|NA|TRBV28
CASSDPVAGEALETQYF
TGTGCCAGCAGTGACCCGGTAGCGGGAGAAGCCCTGGAGACCCAGTACTTC
>TRBJ2-5|NA|few|TRBV4-2
CASSQDGKGDRLTETQYF
TGTGCCAGCAGCCAAGATGGAAAGGGGGACCGGTTGACAGAGACCCAGTACTTC